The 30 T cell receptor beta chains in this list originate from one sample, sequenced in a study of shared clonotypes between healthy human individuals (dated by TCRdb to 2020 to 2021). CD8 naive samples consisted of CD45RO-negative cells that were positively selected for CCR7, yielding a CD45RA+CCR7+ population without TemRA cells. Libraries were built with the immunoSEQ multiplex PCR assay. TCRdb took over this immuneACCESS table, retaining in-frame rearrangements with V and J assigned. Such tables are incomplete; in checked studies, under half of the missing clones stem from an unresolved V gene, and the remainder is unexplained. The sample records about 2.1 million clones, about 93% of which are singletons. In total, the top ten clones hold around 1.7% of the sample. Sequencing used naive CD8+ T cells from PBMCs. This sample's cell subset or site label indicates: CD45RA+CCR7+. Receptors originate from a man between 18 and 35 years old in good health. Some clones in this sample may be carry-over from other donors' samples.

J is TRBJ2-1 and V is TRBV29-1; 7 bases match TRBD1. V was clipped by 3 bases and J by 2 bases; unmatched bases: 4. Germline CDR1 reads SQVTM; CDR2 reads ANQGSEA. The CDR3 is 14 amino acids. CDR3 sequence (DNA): TGCAGCGTTGACCAGGGGGAGACCTACAATGAGCAGTTCTTC. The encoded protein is CSVDQGETYNEQFF.

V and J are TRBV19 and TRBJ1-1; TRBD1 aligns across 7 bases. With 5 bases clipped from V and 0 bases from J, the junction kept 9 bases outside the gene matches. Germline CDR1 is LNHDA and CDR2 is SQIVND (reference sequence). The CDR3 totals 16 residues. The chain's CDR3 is CASSPRTGTMNTEAFF. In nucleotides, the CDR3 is TGTGCCAGTAGTCCCCGGACAGGAACCATGAACACTGAAGCTTTCTTT.

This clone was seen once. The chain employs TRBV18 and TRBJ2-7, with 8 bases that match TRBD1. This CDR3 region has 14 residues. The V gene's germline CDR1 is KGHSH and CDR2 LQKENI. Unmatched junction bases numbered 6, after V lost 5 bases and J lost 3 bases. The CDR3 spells CASSMTGEHYEQYF. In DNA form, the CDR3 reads TGTGCCAGCTCAATGACAGGGGAACACTACGAGCAGTACTTC.

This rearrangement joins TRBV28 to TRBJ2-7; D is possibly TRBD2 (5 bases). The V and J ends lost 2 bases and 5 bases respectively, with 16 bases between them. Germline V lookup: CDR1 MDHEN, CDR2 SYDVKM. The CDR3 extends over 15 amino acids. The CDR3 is CASSLRGKNLHEQYF. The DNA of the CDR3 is TGTGCCAGCAGTTTACGGGGAAAAAACTTACACGAGCAGTACTTC.

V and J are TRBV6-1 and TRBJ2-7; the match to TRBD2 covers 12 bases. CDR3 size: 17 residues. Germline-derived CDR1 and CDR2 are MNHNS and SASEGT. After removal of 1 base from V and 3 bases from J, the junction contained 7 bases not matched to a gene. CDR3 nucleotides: TGTGCCAGCAGTGAAGGGAGACTAGCGGGAGTTTTCTACGAGCAGTACTTC. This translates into CASSEGRLAGVFYEQYF.

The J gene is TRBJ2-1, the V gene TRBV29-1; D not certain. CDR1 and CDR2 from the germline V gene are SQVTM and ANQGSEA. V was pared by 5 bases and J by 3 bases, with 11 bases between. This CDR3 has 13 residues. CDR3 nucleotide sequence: TGCAGCGTTACCCCAACCGTCTACAATGAGCAGTTCTTC. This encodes CSVTPTVYNEQFF.

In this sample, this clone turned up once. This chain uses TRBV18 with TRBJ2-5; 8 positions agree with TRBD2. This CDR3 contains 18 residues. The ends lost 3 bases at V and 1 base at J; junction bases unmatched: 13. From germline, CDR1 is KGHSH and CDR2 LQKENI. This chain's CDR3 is CASSPSPGSGSPQETQYF. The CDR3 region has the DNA TGTGCCAGCTCACCCTCGCCGGGGAGCGGGAGTCCCCAAGAGACCCAGTACTTC.

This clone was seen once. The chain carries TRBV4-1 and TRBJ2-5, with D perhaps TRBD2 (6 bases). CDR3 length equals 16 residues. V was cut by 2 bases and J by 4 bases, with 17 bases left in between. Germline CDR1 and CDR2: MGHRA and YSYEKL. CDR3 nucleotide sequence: TGCGCCAGCAGCCAACGGTCCCGGGACTTCGTAGAGACCCAGTACTTC. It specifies CASSQRSRDFVETQYF.

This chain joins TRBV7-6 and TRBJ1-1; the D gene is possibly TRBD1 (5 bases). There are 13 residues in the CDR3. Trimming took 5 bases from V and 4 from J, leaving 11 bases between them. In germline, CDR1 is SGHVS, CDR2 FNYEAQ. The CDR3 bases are TGTGCCAGCAGCCGTGCAGGGAGCACTGAAGCTTTCTTT. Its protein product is CASSRAGSTEAFF. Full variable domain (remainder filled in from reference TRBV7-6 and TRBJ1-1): GAGVSQSPRYKVTKRGQDVALRCDPISGHVSLYWYRQALGQGPEFLTYFNYEAQQDKSGLPNDRFSAERPEGSISTLTIQRTEQRDSAMYRCASSRAGSTEAFFGQGTRLTVV.

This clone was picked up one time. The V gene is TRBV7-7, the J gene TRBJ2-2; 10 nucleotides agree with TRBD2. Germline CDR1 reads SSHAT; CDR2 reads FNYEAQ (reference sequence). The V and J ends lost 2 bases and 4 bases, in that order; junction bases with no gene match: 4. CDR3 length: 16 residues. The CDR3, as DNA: TGTGCCAGCAGCTTACTAGCGGGAGTCCCCACCGGGGAGCTGTTTTTT. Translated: CASSLLAGVPTGELFF.

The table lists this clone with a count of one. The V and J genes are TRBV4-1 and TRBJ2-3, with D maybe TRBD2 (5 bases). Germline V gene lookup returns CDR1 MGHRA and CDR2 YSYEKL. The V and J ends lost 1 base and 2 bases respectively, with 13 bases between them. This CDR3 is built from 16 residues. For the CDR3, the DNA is TGCGCCAGCAGCCAAGGGGCGGGTCTATTCACAGATACGCAGTATTTT. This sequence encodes CASSQGAGLFTDTQYF.

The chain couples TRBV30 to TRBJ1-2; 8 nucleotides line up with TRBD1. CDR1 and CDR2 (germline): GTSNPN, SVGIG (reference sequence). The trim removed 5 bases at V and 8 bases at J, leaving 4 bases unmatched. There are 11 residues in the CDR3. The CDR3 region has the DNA TGTGCCTGGCCACAGGGGGGGGGCTACACCTTC. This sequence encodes CAWPQGGGYTF.

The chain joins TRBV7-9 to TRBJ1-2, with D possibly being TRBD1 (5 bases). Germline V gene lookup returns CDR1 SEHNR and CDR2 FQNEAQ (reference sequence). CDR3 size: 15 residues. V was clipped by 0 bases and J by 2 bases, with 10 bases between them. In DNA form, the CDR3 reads TGTGCCAGCAGCTTAGCACCGGGGGGGAACTATGGCTACACCTTC. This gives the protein CASSLAPGGNYGYTF.

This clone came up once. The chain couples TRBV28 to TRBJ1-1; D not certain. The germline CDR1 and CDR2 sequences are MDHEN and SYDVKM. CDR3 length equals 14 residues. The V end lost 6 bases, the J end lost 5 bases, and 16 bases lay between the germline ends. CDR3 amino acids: CASSLGTRQTEAFF. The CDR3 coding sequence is TGTGCCAGCAGCTTGGGCACCAGGCAGACTGAAGCTTTCTTT.

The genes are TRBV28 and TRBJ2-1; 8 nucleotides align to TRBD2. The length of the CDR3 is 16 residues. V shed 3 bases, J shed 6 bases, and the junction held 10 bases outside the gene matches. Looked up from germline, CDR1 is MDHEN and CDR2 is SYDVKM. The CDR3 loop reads CASSFPPPGLVNEQFF. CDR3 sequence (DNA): TGTGCCAGCAGTTTCCCACCGCCGGGACTAGTCAATGAGCAGTTCTTC.

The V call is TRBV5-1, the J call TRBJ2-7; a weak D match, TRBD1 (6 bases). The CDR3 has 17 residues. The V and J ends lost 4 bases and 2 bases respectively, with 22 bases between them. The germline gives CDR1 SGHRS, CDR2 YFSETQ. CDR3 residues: CASSPDLTGFFTYEQYF. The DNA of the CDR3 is TGCGCCAGCAGCCCTGATCTAACAGGGTTTTTTACCTACGAGCAGTACTTC.

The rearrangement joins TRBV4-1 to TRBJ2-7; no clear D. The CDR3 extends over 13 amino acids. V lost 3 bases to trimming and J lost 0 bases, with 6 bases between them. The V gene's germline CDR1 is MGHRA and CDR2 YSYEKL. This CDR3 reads CASSHRLSYEQYF. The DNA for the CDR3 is TGCGCCAGCAGCCACCGCCTCTCCTACGAGCAGTACTTC.

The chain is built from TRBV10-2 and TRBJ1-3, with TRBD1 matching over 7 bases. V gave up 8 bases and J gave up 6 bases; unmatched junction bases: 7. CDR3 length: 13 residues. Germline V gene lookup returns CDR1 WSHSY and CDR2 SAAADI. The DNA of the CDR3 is TGCGCCAGCCTCGACAGGGCGGAAAACACCATATATTTT. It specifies CASLDRAENTIYF.

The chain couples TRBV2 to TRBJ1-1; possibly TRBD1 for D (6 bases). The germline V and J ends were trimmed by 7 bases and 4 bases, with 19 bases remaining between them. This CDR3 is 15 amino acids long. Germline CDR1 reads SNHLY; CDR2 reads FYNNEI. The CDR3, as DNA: TGTGCCAGCAAGATTGACATAGGGGGTCTCACTGAAGCTTTCTTT. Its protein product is CASKIDIGGLTEAFF.

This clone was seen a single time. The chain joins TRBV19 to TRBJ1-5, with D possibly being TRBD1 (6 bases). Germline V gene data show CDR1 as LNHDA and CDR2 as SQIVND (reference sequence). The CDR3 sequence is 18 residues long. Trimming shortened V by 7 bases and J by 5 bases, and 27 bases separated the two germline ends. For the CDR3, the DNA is TGTGCCAGTAATCCCCGGGACAAGATGGGGGTTATCTATCAGCCCCAGCATTTT. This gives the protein CASNPRDKMGVIYQPQHF.

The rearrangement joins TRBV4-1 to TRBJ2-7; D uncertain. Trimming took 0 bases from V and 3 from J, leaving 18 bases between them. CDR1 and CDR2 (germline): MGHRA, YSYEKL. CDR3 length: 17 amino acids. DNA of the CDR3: TGCGCCAGCAGCCAAGATTCCCTCGCAGTTACGGACTACGAGCAGTACTTC. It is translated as CASSQDSLAVTDYEQYF.

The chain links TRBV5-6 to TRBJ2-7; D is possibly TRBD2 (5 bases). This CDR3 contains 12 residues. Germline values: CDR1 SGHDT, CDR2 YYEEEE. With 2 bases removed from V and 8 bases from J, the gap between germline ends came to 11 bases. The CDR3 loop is CASSLGLTQQYF. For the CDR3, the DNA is TGTGCCAGCAGCTTAGGACTTACTCAGCAGTACTTC.

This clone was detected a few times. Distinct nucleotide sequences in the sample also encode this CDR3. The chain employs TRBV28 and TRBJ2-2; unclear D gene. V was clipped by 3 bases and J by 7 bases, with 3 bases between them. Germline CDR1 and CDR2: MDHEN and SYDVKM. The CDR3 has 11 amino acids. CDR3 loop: CASSFVGELFF. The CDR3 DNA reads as TGTGCCAGCAGTTTCGTCGGGGAGCTGTTTTTT.

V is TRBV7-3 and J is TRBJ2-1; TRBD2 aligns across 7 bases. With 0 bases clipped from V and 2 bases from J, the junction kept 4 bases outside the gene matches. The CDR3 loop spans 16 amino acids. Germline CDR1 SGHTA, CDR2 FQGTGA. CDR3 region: CASSLTPSGAYNEQFF. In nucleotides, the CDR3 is TGTGCCAGCAGCTTAACACCTAGCGGAGCCTACAATGAGCAGTTCTTC.

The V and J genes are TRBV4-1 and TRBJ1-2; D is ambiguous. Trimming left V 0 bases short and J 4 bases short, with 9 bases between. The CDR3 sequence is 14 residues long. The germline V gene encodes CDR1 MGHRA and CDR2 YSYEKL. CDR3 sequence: CASSQDGPGYGYTF. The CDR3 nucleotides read TGCGCCAGCAGCCAAGATGGTCCGGGCTATGGCTACACCTTC.

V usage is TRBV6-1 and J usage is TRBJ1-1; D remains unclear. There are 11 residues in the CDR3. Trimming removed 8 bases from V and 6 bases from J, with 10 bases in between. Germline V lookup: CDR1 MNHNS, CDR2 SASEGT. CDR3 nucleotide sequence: TGTGCCAGCGTATTCGGCGCTGAAGCTTTCTTT. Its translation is CASVFGAEAFF.

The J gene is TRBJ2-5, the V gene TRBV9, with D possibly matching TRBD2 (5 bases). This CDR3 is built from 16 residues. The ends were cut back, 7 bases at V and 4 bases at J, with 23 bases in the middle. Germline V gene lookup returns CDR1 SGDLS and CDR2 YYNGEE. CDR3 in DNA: TGTGCCAGCTCTCAAGGCGGAGCGGTACTAGGAGAGACCCAGTACTTC. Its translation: CASSQGGAVLGETQYF.

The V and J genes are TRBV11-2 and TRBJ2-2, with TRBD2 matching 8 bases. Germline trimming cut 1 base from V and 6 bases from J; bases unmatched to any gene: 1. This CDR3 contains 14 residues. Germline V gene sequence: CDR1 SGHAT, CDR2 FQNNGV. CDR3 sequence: CASSLAGRAGELFF. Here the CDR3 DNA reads TGTGCCAGCAGCTTAGCCGGGAGGGCCGGGGAGCTGTTTTTT.

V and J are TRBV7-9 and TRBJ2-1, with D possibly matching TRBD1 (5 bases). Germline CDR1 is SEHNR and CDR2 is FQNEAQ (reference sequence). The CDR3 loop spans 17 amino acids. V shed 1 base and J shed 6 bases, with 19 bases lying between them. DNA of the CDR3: TGTGCCAGCAGCTTAGAGTTGGGTTGGGGCCCACCCAATGAGCAGTTCTTC. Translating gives CASSLELGWGPPNEQFF.

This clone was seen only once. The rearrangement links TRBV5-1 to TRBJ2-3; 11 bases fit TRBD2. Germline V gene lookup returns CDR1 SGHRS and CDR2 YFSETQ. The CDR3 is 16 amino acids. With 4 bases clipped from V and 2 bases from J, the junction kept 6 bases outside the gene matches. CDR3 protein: CASSDRLAGITDTQYF. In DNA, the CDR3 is TGCGCCAGCAGCGATAGACTAGCGGGAATCACAGATACGCAGTATTTT.